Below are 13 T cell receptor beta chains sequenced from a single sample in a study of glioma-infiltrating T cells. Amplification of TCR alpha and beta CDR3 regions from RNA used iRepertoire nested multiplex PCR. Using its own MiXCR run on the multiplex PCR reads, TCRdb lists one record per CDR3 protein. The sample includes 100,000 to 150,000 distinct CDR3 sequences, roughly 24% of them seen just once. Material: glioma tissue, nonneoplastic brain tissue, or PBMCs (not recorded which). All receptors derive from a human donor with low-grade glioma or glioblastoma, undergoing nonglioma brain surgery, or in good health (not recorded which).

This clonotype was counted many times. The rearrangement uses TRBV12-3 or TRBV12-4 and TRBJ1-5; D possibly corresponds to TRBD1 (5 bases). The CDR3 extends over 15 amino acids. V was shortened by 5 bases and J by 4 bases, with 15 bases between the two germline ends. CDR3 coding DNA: TGTGCCAGCAGTCTTGGGGGGGTAGGGAATCAGCCCCAGCATTTT. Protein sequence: CASSLGGVGNQPQHF.

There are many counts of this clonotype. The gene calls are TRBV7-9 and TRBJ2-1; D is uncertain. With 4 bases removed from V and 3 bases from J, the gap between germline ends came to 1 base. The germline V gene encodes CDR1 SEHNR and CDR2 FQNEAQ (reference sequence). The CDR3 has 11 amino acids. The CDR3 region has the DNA TGTGCCAGCAGCTACTACAATGAGCAGTTCTTC. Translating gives CASSYYNEQFF.

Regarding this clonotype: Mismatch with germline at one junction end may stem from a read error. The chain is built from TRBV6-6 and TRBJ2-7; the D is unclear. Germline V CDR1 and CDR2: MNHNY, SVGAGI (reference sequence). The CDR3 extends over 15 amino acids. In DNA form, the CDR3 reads TGTGCCAGCAGCTACTTGAGTCACGGTGCCTACGAGCAGTACTTC. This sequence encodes CASSYLSHGAYEQYF.

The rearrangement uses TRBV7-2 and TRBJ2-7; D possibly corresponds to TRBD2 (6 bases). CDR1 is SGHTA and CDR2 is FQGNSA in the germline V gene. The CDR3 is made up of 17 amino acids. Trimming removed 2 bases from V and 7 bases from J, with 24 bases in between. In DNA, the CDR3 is TGTGCCAGCAGCTTACTTTTCACGCCGGGAGTTATCAGAGAGCAGTACTTC. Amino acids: CASSLLFTPGVIREQYF.

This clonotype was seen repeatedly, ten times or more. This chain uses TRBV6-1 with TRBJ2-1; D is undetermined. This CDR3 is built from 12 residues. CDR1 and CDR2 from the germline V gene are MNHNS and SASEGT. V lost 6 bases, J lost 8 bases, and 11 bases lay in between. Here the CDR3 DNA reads TGTGCCAGCAGCCCATCGTCCGATGAGCAGTTCTTC. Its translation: CASSPSSDEQFF.

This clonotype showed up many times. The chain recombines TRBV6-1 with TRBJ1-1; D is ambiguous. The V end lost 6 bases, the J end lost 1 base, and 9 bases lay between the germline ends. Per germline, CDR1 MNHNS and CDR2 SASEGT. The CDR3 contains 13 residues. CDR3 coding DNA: TGTGCCAGCAGGACGGACGAGAACACTGAAGCTTTCTTT. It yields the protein CASRTDENTEAFF.

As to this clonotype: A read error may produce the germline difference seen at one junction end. This CDR3 is CASSLGNTSTDKQYF. In nucleotides, the CDR3 is TGTGCCAGCAGCTTGGGAAATACGAGCACAGATAAGCAGTATTTT. The rearrangement links TRBV7-2 to TRBJ2-3, with unresolved D. Germline V gives CDR1 SGHTA, CDR2 FQGNSA. There are 15 residues in the CDR3.

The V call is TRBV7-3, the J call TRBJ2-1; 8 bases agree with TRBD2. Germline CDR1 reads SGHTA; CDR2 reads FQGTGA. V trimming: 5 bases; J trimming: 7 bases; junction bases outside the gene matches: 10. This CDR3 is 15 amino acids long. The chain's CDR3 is CASSRSPGLGNEQFF. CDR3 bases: TGTGCCAGCAGCCGCTCCCCGGGACTAGGAAATGAGCAGTTCTTC.

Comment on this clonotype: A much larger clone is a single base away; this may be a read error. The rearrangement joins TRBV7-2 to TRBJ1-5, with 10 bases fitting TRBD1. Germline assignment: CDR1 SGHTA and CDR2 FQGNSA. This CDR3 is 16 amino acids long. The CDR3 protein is CASSLFSGQGTQPQNF. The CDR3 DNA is TGTGCCAGCAGCTTATTCTCGGGACAGGGGACTCAGCCCCAGAATTTT.

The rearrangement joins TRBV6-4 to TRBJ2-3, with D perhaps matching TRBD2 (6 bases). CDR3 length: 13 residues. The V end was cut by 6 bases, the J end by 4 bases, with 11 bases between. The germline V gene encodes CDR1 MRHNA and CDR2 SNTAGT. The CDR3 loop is CASSLARSDTQYF. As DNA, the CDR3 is TGTGCCAGCAGCCTAGCGCGCTCAGATACGCAGTATTTT.

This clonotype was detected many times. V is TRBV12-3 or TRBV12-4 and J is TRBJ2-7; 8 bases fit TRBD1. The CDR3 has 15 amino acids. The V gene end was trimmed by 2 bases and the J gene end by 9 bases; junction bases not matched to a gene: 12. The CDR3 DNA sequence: TGTGCCAGCAGTTTATCAGGGGGCGGCAGAGGGAGGCAGTACTTC. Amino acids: CASSLSGGGRGRQYF.

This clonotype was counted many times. The CDR3 here is CASSLEGIQLLNTEAFF. The CDR3 nucleotides are TGTGCCAGCAGCTTAGAGGGGATACAATTATTGAACACTGAAGCTTTCTTT. The V gene is TRBV7-2, the J gene TRBJ1-1; tentatively, D is TRBD1 (5 bases). Trimming shortened V by 1 base and J by 0 bases, and 15 bases separated the two germline ends. Germline CDR1 is SGHTA and CDR2 is FQGNSA. The CDR3 is made up of 17 amino acids.

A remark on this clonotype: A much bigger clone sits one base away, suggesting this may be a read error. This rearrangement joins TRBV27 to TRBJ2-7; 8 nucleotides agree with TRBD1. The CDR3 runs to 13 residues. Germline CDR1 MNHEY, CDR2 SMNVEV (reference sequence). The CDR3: CAGSLQGAGEQYF. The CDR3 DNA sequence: TGTGCCGGCAGTCTCCAGGGGGCGGGTGAGCAGTACTTC.